A single sample is the source of the 21 T cell receptor beta chains below, sequenced in a study of vaccination and CD4 T cells after COVID-19. Antigens for these TCRs are unknown. Treatment denoted: roughly 10-day PBMC culture with coronavirus spike peptide pools or control peptides (ViraFEST assay). Oncomine TCR Beta short-read sequencing was applied to DNA from cultured CD4+ T cells. Each CDR3 protein gets one entry after TCRdb re-called the PCR reads with MiXCR. The data contain approximately 17,000 distinct CDR3 sequences, nearly 50% of them singletons. Here the sequenced sample was CD4+ T cells from blood, cultured in vitro, taken before SARS-CoV-2 vaccination. The receptors were gathered from a human donor who had recovered from COVID-19.

The genes are TRBV20-1 and TRBJ2-5; 7 bases are shared with TRBD1. The length of the CDR3 is 18 residues. V trimming: 6 bases; J trimming: 5 bases; junction bases outside the gene matches: 24. Germline V gene lookup returns CDR1 DFQATT and CDR2 SNEGSKA (reference sequence). CDR3 amino acids: CSASPASTGWGSAETQYF. CDR3 nucleotides: TGCAGTGCGTCCCCTGCATCGACAGGGTGGGGATCAGCGGAGACCCAGTACTTC.

The rearrangement uses TRBV6-1 and TRBJ1-5; tentatively, D is TRBD1 (5 bases). Germline CDR1 is MNHNS and CDR2 is SASEGT. Between the trimmed V and J ends, which lost 0 bases and 1 base, there was a span of 13 bases. CDR3 length: 17 residues. CDR3 DNA: TGTGCCAGCAGTGAAGCGCCCCGCAGGGTGAGCAATCAGCCCCAGCATTTT. It translates to CASSEAPRRVSNQPQHF.

The chain carries TRBV19 and TRBJ2-1, with a weak D call TRBD2 (5 bases). Germline V gene sequence: CDR1 LNHDA, CDR2 SQIVND (reference sequence). V was pared by 3 bases and J by 0 bases, with 9 bases between. The CDR3 covers 15 residues. The CDR3 sequence: CASSMVRGSYNEQFF. The CDR3 nucleotides read TGTGCCAGTAGTATGGTCCGGGGCTCCTACAATGAGCAGTTCTTC.

The CDR3 loop is CASSAWGSYEQYF. The CDR3 nucleotides are TGTGCCAGCAGTGCGTGGGGGTCCTACGAGCAGTACTTC. This chain connects TRBV2 to TRBJ2-7; D is possibly TRBD1 or TRBD2 (5 bases each). V gave up 4 bases and J gave up 1 base, with 8 bases separating them. CDR1 and CDR2 (germline): SNHLY, FYNNEI. This CDR3 has 13 residues.

The chain uses TRBV6-1 and TRBJ2-7; 10 bases fit TRBD1. CDR1 and CDR2 from the germline V gene are MNHNS and SASEGT. Trimming took 5 bases from V and 1 from J; bases not matched to a gene: 2. CDR3 length: 14 amino acids. The CDR3: CASSRTGGSYEQYF. CDR3 sequence (DNA): TGTGCCAGCAGTCGGACAGGGGGATCCTACGAGCAGTACTTC.

This chain uses TRBV7-2 with TRBJ2-7; D is unresolved. The V gene's germline CDR1 is SGHTA and CDR2 FQGNSA. The V gene lost 0 bases and the J gene lost 0 bases, with 9 bases spanning the gap. CDR3 size: 15 residues. CDR3 region: CASSLAAGLSYEQYF. As DNA, the CDR3 is TGTGCCAGCAGCTTAGCTGCAGGTCTCTCCTACGAGCAGTACTTC. Drawing the rest from reference TRBV7-2 and TRBJ2-7, the complete variable domain is GAGVSQSPSNKVTEKGKDVELRCDPISGHTALYWYRQSLGQGLEFLIYFQGNSAPDKSGLPSDRFSAERTGGSVSTLTIQRTQQEDSAVYLCASSLAAGLSYEQYFGPGTRLTVT.

This clonotype has only a few counts. The chain links TRBV24-1 to TRBJ2-1; the D gene is possibly TRBD2 (6 bases). CDR1 is KGHDR, CDR2 SFDVKD, per germline. The CDR3 is 12 amino acids. The V end was cut by 5 bases, the J end by 15 bases, with 16 bases between. The CDR3 reads CATSGRGGVRFF. The CDR3 nucleotides are TGTGCCACCAGTGGGAGGGGAGGAGTGAGGTTCTTC.

The rearrangement uses TRBV10-2 and TRBJ2-2, with TRBD1 identical over 7 bases. The CDR3 has 12 amino acids. Trimming took 8 bases from V and 4 from J; bases not matched to a gene: 1. Germline loops: CDR1 WSHSY, CDR2 SAAADI. The CDR3 DNA reads TGCGCCAGCCGGACAGGCACCGGGGAGCTGTTTTTT. Amino acid sequence: CASRTGTGELFF.

This clonotype appeared once. The rearrangement links TRBV6-2 or TRBV6-3 to TRBJ1-1; 8 bases are shared with TRBD1. The germline V gene has CDR1 MNHEY and CDR2 SVGEGT. The CDR3 spans 17 residues. After removal of 2 bases from V and 1 base from J, the junction contained 9 bases not matched to a gene. The CDR3 DNA is TGTGCCAGCAGTTACGGCGGGCAGGGGGCCGGGAACACTGAAGCTTTCTTT. Translated: CASSYGGQGAGNTEAFF.

The chain links TRBV12-3 or TRBV12-4 to TRBJ1-1; no reliable D call. This CDR3 is 13 amino acids long. V lost 3 bases, J lost 11 bases, and 16 bases lay in between. Written as DNA, the CDR3 is TGTGCCAGCAGTTTCGGCTCGGTTCAAGGCGCTTTCTTT. It codes for CASSFGSVQGAFF.

The rearrangement joins TRBV19 to TRBJ2-7; the D is unclear. The length of the CDR3 is 15 residues. Germline CDR1 LNHDA, CDR2 SQIVND (reference sequence). Trimming removed 3 bases at V and 5 bases at J, with 17 bases between. CDR3 residues: CASSIAAELTHEQYF. The DNA of the CDR3 is TGTGCCAGTAGTATCGCCGCAGAGCTCACCCACGAGCAGTACTTC.

The chain couples TRBV5-1 to TRBJ1-2, with TRBD1 matching 9 bases. The CDR3 spans 16 residues. Germline lookup yields CDR1 SGHRS and CDR2 YFSETQ. V shed 4 bases and J 2 bases; nucleotides not matched to a gene: 9. The CDR3 DNA follows: TGCGCCAGCAGCACGGGCGGTGGGACAGGGAACTATGGCTACACCTTC. Protein sequence: CASSTGGGTGNYGYTF.

The chain is built from TRBV28 and TRBJ1-2; 8 bases line up with TRBD1. Trimming took 6 bases from V and 8 from J; bases not matched to a gene: 14. CDR3 length equals 15 residues. Germline-derived CDR1 and CDR2 are MDHEN and SYDVKM. CDR3 residues: CASRMGGTGFGGYTF. The CDR3 nucleotides read TGTGCCAGCAGGATGGGCGGGACAGGTTTTGGCGGCTACACCTTC.

V and J are TRBV4-1 and TRBJ2-2, with D possibly being TRBD1 (6 bases). Germline loops: CDR1 MGHRA, CDR2 YSYEKL. The CDR3 spans 16 residues. With 0 bases removed from V and 8 bases from J, the gap between germline ends came to 16 bases. The CDR3 region is CASSQEIGQRWGELFF. CDR3 nucleotides: TGCGCCAGCAGCCAAGAGATAGGACAGCGGTGGGGGGAGCTGTTTTTT.

This clonotype has only a few counts. This rearrangement joins TRBV27 to TRBJ2-7, with 8 positions matching TRBD1. This CDR3 has 14 amino acids. Germline CDR1 reads MNHEY; CDR2 reads SMNVEV (reference sequence). V shed 6 bases, J shed 7 bases, and the junction held 11 bases outside the gene matches. CDR3: CASRPTGDHREQYF. Written as DNA, the CDR3 is TGTGCCAGCAGACCGACAGGGGATCACAGGGAGCAGTACTTC.

The rearrangement uses TRBV19 and TRBJ1-6, with 7 positions matching TRBD1. The V gene end was trimmed by 7 bases and the J gene end by 6 bases; junction bases not matched to a gene: 3. This CDR3 has 13 residues. The germline V gene encodes CDR1 LNHDA and CDR2 SQIVND (reference sequence). The CDR3 DNA reads as TGTGCCAGTAACTACAGGGGTAATTCACCCCTCCACTTT. It specifies CASNYRGNSPLHF.

This clonotype is termed medium-sized. This sequence joins TRBV6-2 or TRBV6-3 and TRBJ2-5; 8 positions agree with TRBD1. The CDR3 spans 13 residues. Trimming took 7 bases from V and 2 from J; bases not matched to a gene: 3. From germline, CDR1 is MNHEY and CDR2 SVGEGT. CDR3 sequence (DNA): TGTGCCAGCAATGGGGACAGGCAAGAGACCCAGTACTTC. This translates into CASNGDRQETQYF.

The chain joins TRBV4-3 to TRBJ2-3; TRBD1 matches at 8 bases. CDR3 length: 17 residues. Germline values: CDR1 LGHNA, CDR2 YSLEER. J was trimmed by 5 bases and V by 0 bases; bases with no gene match: 10. The CDR3 loop reads CASSQDPSGGFGDTQYF. The DNA for the CDR3 is TGCGCCAGCAGCCAAGATCCTTCAGGGGGCTTCGGAGATACGCAGTATTTT.

This clonotype turned up a few times. The chain joins TRBV6-1 to TRBJ2-1; D gene unclear. The CDR3 loop spans 11 amino acids. V shed 5 bases and J shed 10 bases, with 9 bases lying between them. The germline V gene encodes CDR1 MNHNS and CDR2 SASEGT. The CDR3: CASSRDMEQFF. The CDR3 nucleotides read TGTGCCAGCAGTCGAGACATGGAGCAGTTCTTC.

This clonotype was detected a few times. The chain is built from TRBV19 and TRBJ2-5, with 10 bases aligning to TRBD2. CDR3 size: 16 residues. The germline CDR1 and CDR2 sequences are LNHDA and SQIVND (reference sequence). The ends lost 2 bases at V and 4 bases at J; junction bases unmatched: 7. In DNA form, the CDR3 reads TGTGCCAGTAGTATATCAGCGGGAGGGCCGGCAGAGACCCAGTACTTC. It yields the protein CASSISAGGPAETQYF.

This chain joins TRBV7-8 and TRBJ1-1, with TRBD1 matching 9 bases. Germline V gene sequence: CDR1 SGHVS, CDR2 FQNEAQ. V trimming: 5 bases; J trimming: 3 bases; junction bases outside the gene matches: 7. CDR3 length equals 15 residues. The chain's CDR3 is CASSREGQGDTEAFF. The CDR3 region has the DNA TGTGCCAGCAGCCGCGAGGGACAGGGTGACACTGAAGCTTTCTTT.